These 22 T cell receptor beta chains were all obtained from the same sample, sequenced in a study of post-analysis software for immune sequencing data. Study results and limitations: Controls had lower frequencies than patients of a handful of TRBV segments, which included TRBV5-6, TRBV5-1 and TRBV20-1.

The library was made from cDNA and included unique molecular identifiers. Via MiXCR, TCRdb re-called the PCR reads, giving one row per CDR3 protein. This sample yields 650,000 to 900,000 distinct CDR3 sequences, of which approximately 44% are seen a single time; over 4.5% belongs to the top ten. Their specific antigens are unknown. Specimen: blood. The receptors come from a girl under 18 with multiple sclerosis.

The genes are TRBV3-1 and TRBJ2-1; 10 nucleotides line up with TRBD2. V trimming: 3 bases; J trimming: 5 bases; junction bases outside the gene matches: 4. The CDR3 covers 15 residues. Per the germline V gene, CDR1 is LGHDT and CDR2 is YNNKEL (reference sequence). The DNA of the CDR3 is TGTGCCAGCAGCCAGGGACTAGCGCGTAACAATGAGCAGTTCTTC. Translated: CASSQGLARNNEQFF.

CDR3 region: CASSLVRILNYGYTF. The CDR3 nucleotides are TGTGCCAGCAGCTTAGTCCGCATCCTGAACTATGGCTACACCTTC. The chain carries TRBV7-9 and TRBJ1-2; D gene unclear. Germline V gene lookup returns CDR1 SEHNR and CDR2 FQNEAQ (reference sequence). The CDR3 spans 15 residues. Deletions cut 1 base from V and 2 bases from J, with 11 bases between.

The chain employs TRBV5-1 and TRBJ1-4; 7 bases align to TRBD1. Germline assignment: CDR1 SGHRS and CDR2 YFSETQ. The CDR3 consists of 17 residues. Losses at the gene ends were 0 bases for V and 6 bases for J; bases not matched to a gene: 11. This CDR3 reads CASSLEGTELRHEKLFF. The CDR3 DNA follows: TGCGCCAGCAGCTTGGAGGGGACAGAGCTCAGGCATGAAAAACTGTTTTTT.

V usage is TRBV20-1 and J usage is TRBJ2-7, with D possibly being TRBD1 or TRBD2 (6 bases each). From germline, CDR1 is DFQATT and CDR2 SNEGSKA (reference sequence). V dropped 5 bases and J dropped 3 bases, with 17 bases sitting between them. CDR3 length equals 14 residues. Here the CDR3 DNA reads TGCAGTGCTCACTCGGGGGCGTACCTCTACGAGCAGTACTTC. Protein sequence: CSAHSGAYLYEQYF.

The chain has TRBV20-1 and TRBJ2-3; 8 bases agree with TRBD2. The CDR3 sequence is 14 residues long. V shed 3 bases and J 5 bases; nucleotides not matched to a gene: 7. Germline V CDR1 and CDR2: DFQATT, SNEGSKA (reference sequence). In nucleotides, the CDR3 is TGCAGTGCTAGTAAAGCGGGAGAGGGAGATACGCAGTATTTT. Residues: CSASKAGEGDTQYF.

The V and J genes are TRBV20-1 and TRBJ2-3, with 9 bases lining up with TRBD2. Germline V gene data show CDR1 as DFQATT and CDR2 as SNEGSKA (reference sequence). CDR3 size: 20 residues. Trimming cost V 5 bases and J 0 bases; bases outside gene matches: 21. In DNA form, the CDR3 reads TGCAGTGCTGCCCAGCGGGAGGCCGTTATGTTGTTCCATAGCACAGATACGCAGTATTTT. It yields the protein CSAAQREAVMLFHSTDTQYF.

This rearrangement joins TRBV14 to TRBJ2-1; 7 bases line up with TRBD2. The CDR3 runs to 15 residues. Germline lookup yields CDR1 SGHDN and CDR2 FVKESK. V shed 2 bases and J 6 bases; nucleotides not matched to a gene: 7. CDR3 protein: CASSQRREGPNEQFF. As DNA, the CDR3 is TGTGCCAGCAGCCAAAGAAGGGAGGGCCCCAATGAGCAGTTCTTC.

The genes are TRBV5-1 and TRBJ2-1; either TRBD1 or TRBD2 may fit D (5 bases each). The CDR3 is 13 amino acids. V was clipped by 4 bases and J by 8 bases, with 13 bases between them. Germline V gene lookup returns CDR1 SGHRS and CDR2 YFSETQ. The chain's CDR3 is CASSVAGSDEQFF. As DNA, the CDR3 is TGCGCCAGCAGCGTGGCAGGGAGCGATGAGCAGTTCTTC.

The chain employs TRBV7-3 and TRBJ2-1, with D hard to call. V lost 5 bases, J lost 2 bases, and 7 bases lay in between. CDR1 is SGHTA and CDR2 is FQGTGA in the germline V gene. The length of the CDR3 is 13 residues. CDR3 nucleotides: TGTGCCAGCAGCGTCCGGGCCTACAATGAGCAGTTCTTC. Amino acid sequence: CASSVRAYNEQFF.

The chain links TRBV5-5 to TRBJ2-7, with D perhaps assigned TRBD1 or TRBD2 (5 bases each). The V and J ends lost 3 bases and 5 bases respectively, with 21 bases between them. The CDR3 runs 16 residues. CDR1 is SGHKS and CDR2 is YYEKEE in the germline V gene (reference sequence). The CDR3: CASSSPAGRVGDEQYF. CDR3 DNA sequence: TGTGCCAGCAGCTCCCCCGCGGGCAGGGTGGGAGACGAGCAGTACTTC. Supplemented by reference TRBV5-5 and TRBJ2-7, the full variable domain reads DAGVTQSPTHLIKTRGQQVTLRCSPISGHKSVSWYQQVLGQGPQFIFQYYEKEERGRGNFPDRFSARQFPNYSSELNVNALLLGDSALYLCASSSPAGRVGDEQYFGPGTRLTVT.

This chain connects TRBV12-3 or TRBV12-4 to TRBJ1-4; D might be TRBD1 (6 bases). Trimming cost V 5 bases and J 3 bases, with 19 bases left between them. CDR3 length equals 17 residues. CDR3 region: CASSGVWRGTPNEKLFF. DNA of the CDR3: TGTGCCAGCAGTGGCGTGTGGAGGGGGACGCCTAATGAAAAACTGTTTTTT.

This clonotype was seen a few times. CDR3 loop: CASSFNGAGLSSYNEQFF. CDR3 DNA sequence: TGTGCCAGCAGTTTCAACGGGGCGGGATTAAGCTCCTACAATGAGCAGTTCTTC. V gene TRBV6-5 combines with J gene TRBJ2-1; possibly TRBD2 for D (6 bases). Germline V lookup: CDR1 MNHEY, CDR2 SVGAGI. The CDR3 length is 18 residues. V lost 4 bases and J lost 0, with 19 bases in between.

This chain joins TRBV27 and TRBJ2-3; 11 nucleotides align to TRBD1. The CDR3 covers 18 residues. Germline V gives CDR1 MNHEY, CDR2 SMNVEV (reference sequence). V lost 1 base, J lost 3 bases, and 9 bases stayed unmatched. CDR3: CASSLWGPGQGVTDTQYF. The CDR3 nucleotides are TGTGCCAGCAGTTTATGGGGCCCGGGACAGGGGGTGACAGATACGCAGTATTTT.

This clonotype was seen a few times. The chain carries TRBV6-6 and TRBJ2-7, with D possibly being TRBD1 or TRBD2 (6 bases each). Deletions cut 4 bases from V and 0 bases from J, with 16 bases between. CDR3 length: 16 residues. Germline loops: CDR1 MNHNY, CDR2 SVGAGI (reference sequence). The CDR3 loop reads CASSSGGARFSYEQYF. CDR3 nucleotide sequence: TGTGCCAGCAGTTCCGGGGGCGCAAGATTCTCCTACGAGCAGTACTTC.

This clonotype was found a few times. This chain links TRBV7-9 with TRBJ2-4, with 7 bases fitting TRBD2. The J call may be wrong; the DNA end is better matched by TRBJ2-7. There are 17 residues in the CDR3. CDR1 is SEHNR and CDR2 is FQNEAQ in the germline V gene (reference sequence). CDR3 amino acids: CASSSPAGEGRSYEQYF. The CDR3 coding sequence is TGTGCCAGCAGCTCCCCTGCCGGGGAGGGCAGGTCCTACGAGCAGTACTTC.

V and J are TRBV7-2 and TRBJ2-1; 8 bases line up with TRBD2. The CDR3 sequence is 15 residues long. V trimming: 3 bases; J trimming: 5 bases; junction bases outside the gene matches: 6. Germline V gives CDR1 SGHTA, CDR2 FQGNSA. The CDR3: CASSLSGRGDNEQFF. CDR3 DNA sequence: TGTGCCAGCAGCTTGAGCGGGAGAGGGGACAATGAGCAGTTCTTC. The full variable domain, rest sourced from reference TRBV7-2 and TRBJ2-1, is GAGVSQSPSNKVTEKGKDVELRCDPISGHTALYWYRQSLGQGLEFLIYFQGNSAPDKSGLPSDRFSAERTGGSVSTLTIQRTQQEDSAVYLCASSLSGRGDNEQFFGPGTRLTVL.

The chain recombines TRBV7-2 with TRBJ2-1; no clear D gene. Germline V gene lookup returns CDR1 SGHTA and CDR2 FQGNSA. Trimming stripped 1 base from V and 5 bases from J, with 6 bases between. This CDR3 spans 13 amino acids. This chain's CDR3 is CASSLESHNEQFF. DNA for the CDR3: TGTGCCAGCAGCTTAGAATCTCACAATGAGCAGTTCTTC.

This clonotype showed up just a few times. This chain uses TRBV6-1 with TRBJ2-7; perhaps TRBD2 as D (5 bases). The germline V and J ends were trimmed by 6 bases and 7 bases, with 19 bases remaining between them. Germline V gives CDR1 MNHNS, CDR2 SASEGT. This CDR3 has 14 amino acids. The CDR3 sequence is CASRSVLGALEQYF. In nucleotides, the CDR3 is TGTGCCAGCAGATCCGTTCTGGGAGCTCTTGAGCAGTACTTC.

V usage is TRBV6-5 and J usage is TRBJ1-2; 9 nucleotides agree with TRBD1. The V gene's germline CDR1 is MNHEY and CDR2 SVGAGI. V lost 6 bases, J lost 12 bases, and 11 bases stayed unmatched. The CDR3 is 13 amino acids. The CDR3 bases are TGTGCCAGCAGCCCCGGGACAGGGCTCTCCGACACCTTC. It translates to CASSPGTGLSDTF.

This rearrangement joins TRBV9 to TRBJ2-3; 9 bases match TRBD2. The length of the CDR3 is 15 residues. J was trimmed by 3 bases and V by 4 bases; bases with no gene match: 6. From germline, CDR1 is SGDLS and CDR2 YYNGEE. The CDR3 DNA follows: TGTGCCAGCAGCCCGATAGCGGGAGCGACAGATACGCAGTATTTT. Encoded protein: CASSPIAGATDTQYF.

The chain employs TRBV4-3 and TRBJ2-1; 10 nucleotides align to TRBD2. This CDR3 is 16 amino acids long. J lost 13 bases, V lost 0 bases, and 12 bases had no gene match. CDR1 and CDR2 (germline): LGHNA, YSLEER. CDR3 in amino acids: CASSQEAHLAGVPQFF. DNA for the CDR3: TGCGCCAGCAGCCAAGAGGCCCATCTAGCGGGAGTCCCTCAGTTCTTC.

The CDR3 is CAWSVQGATEAFF. DNA for the CDR3: TGTGCCTGGAGTGTACAGGGGGCGACTGAAGCTTTCTTT. This chain uses TRBV30 with TRBJ1-1; 9 nucleotides line up with TRBD1. This CDR3 is 13 amino acids long. After removal of 0 bases from V and 5 bases from J, the junction contained 1 base not matched to a gene. Per the germline V gene, CDR1 is GTSNPN and CDR2 is SVGIG (reference sequence).